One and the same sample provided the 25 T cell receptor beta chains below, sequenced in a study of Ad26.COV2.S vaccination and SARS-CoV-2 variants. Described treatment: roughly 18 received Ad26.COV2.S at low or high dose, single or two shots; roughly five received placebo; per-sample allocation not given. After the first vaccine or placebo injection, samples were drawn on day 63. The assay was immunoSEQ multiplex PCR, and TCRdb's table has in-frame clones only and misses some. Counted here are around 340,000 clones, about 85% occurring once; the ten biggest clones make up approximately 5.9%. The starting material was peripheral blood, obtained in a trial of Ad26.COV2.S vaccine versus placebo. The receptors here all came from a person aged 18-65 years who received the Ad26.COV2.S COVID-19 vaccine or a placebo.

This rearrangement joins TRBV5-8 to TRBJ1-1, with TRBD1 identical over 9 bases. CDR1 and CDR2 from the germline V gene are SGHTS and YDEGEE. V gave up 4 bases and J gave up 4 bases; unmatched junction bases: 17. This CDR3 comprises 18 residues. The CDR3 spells CASSPPRGTGSRSTEAFF. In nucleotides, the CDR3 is TGTGCCAGCAGCCCCCCTCGAGGGACAGGGTCTCGGTCCACTGAAGCTTTCTTT.

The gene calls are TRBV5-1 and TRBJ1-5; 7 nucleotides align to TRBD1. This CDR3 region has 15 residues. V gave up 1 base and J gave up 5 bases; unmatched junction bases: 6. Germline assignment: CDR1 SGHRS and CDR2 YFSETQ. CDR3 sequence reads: CASSLNPGGDQPQHF. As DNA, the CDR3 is TGCGCCAGCAGCTTGAATCCAGGGGGGGATCAGCCCCAGCATTTT.

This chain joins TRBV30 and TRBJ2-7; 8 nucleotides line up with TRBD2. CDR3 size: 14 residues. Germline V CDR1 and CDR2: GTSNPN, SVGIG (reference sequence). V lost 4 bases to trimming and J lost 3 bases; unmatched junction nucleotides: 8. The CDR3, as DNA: TGTGCCTGGACCCCGGGACTAGGGGGCTACGAGCAGTACTTC. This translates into CAWTPGLGGYEQYF.

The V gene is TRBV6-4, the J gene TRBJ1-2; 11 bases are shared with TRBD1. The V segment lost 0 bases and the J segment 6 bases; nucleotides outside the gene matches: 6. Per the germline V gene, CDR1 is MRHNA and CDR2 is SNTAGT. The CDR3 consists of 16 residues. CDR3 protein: CASSDSRTGGYDGYTF. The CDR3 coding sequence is TGTGCCAGCAGTGACTCGAGGACAGGGGGCTATGATGGCTACACCTTC.

The CDR3 loop is CASTGQGAGYGYTF. CDR3 in DNA: TGTGCCAGCACCGGACAGGGGGCGGGCTATGGCTACACCTTC. The J gene is TRBJ1-2, the V gene TRBV2; 11 bases fit TRBD1. The length of the CDR3 is 14 residues. V gave up 7 bases and J gave up 4 bases; unmatched junction bases: 5. Germline V gives CDR1 SNHLY, CDR2 FYNNEI.

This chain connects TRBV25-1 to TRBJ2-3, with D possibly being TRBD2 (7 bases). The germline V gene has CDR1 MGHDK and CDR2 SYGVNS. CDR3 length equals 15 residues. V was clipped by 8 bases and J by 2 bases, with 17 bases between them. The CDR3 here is CASSPEGGYTDTQYF. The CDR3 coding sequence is TGTGCCAGCTCCCCGGAGGGGGGGTACACAGATACGCAGTATTTT.

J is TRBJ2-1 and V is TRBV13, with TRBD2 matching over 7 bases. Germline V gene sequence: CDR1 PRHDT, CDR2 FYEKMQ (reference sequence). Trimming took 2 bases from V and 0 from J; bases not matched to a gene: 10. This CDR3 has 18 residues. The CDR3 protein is CASSLREGRPSSYNEQFF. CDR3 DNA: TGTGCCAGCAGCTTAAGGGAGGGCCGGCCTAGCTCCTACAATGAGCAGTTCTTC.

For the CDR3, the DNA is TGTGCCAGCAAGCCAGCGGGAGGGCGATACGAGCAGTACTTC. Amino acids: CASKPAGGRYEQYF. The V gene is TRBV14, the J gene TRBJ2-7; TRBD2 matches at 10 bases. Germline CDR1 SGHDN, CDR2 FVKESK. The CDR3 is made up of 14 amino acids. After removal of 7 bases from V and 4 bases from J, the junction contained 7 bases not matched to a gene.

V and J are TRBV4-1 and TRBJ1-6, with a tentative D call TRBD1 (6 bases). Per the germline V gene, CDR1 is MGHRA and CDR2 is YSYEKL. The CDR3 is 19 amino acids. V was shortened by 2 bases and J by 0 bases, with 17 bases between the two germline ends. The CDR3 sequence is CASSQRTGTLTSYNSPLHF. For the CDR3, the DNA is TGCGCCAGCAGCCAACGTACCGGGACACTGACCTCCTATAATTCACCCCTCCACTTT.

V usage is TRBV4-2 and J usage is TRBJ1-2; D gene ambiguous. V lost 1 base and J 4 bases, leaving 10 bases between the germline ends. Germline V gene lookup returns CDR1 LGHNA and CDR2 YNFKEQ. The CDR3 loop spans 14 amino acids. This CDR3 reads CASSQATATYGYTF. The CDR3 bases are TGTGCCAGCAGCCAAGCTACAGCCACCTATGGCTACACCTTC.

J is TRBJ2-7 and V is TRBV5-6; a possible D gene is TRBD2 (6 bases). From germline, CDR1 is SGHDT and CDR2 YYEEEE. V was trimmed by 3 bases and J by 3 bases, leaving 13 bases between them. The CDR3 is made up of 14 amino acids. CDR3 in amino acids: CASSSGTQFYEQYF. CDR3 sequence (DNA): TGTGCCAGCAGCTCCGGGACTCAATTCTACGAGCAGTACTTC.

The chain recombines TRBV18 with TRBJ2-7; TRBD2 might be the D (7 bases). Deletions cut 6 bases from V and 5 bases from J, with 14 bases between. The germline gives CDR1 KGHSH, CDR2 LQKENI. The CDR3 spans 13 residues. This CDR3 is CASSGRGGDEQYF. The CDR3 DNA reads TGTGCCAGCTCGGGTAGGGGGGGAGACGAGCAGTACTTC.

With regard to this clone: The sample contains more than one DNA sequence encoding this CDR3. CDR3 bases: TGTGCCAGCAGCCGGGCCTCTGAAGCTTTCTTT. Protein: CASSRASEAFF. V gene TRBV3-1 (or the pseudogene TRBV3-2) combines with J gene TRBJ1-1, with D unclear. Per germline, CDR1 LGHDT and CDR2 YNNKEL (reference sequence). The CDR3 is made up of 11 amino acids. V was pared by 4 bases and J by 6 bases, with 6 bases between.

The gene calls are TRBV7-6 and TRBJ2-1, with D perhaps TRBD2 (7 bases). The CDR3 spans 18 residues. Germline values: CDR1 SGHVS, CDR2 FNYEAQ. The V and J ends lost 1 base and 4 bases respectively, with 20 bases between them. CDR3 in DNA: TGTGCCAGCAGCTTAGTAGGGACTACTAGGGGGGTATACAATGAGCAGTTCTTC. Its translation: CASSLVGTTRGVYNEQFF.

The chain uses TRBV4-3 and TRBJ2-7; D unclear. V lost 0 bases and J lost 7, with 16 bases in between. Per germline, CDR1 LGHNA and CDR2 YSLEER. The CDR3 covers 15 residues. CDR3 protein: CASSQEIHLSSEQYF. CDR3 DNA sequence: TGCGCCAGCAGCCAAGAAATCCATCTTAGTAGTGAGCAGTACTTC.

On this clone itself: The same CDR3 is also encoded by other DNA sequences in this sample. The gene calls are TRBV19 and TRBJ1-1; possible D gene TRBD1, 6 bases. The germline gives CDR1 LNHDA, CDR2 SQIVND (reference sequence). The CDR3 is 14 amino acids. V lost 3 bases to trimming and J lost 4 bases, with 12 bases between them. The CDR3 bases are TGTGCCAGTAGTATTGATAGGGGGTCCACTGAAGCTTTCTTT. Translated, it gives CASSIDRGSTEAFF.

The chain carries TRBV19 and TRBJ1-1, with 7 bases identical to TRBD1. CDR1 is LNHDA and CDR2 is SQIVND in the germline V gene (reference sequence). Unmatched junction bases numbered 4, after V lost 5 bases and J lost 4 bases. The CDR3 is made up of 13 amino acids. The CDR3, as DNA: TGTGCCAGTAGTCCACAGGGGAGCACTGAAGCTTTCTTT. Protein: CASSPQGSTEAFF.

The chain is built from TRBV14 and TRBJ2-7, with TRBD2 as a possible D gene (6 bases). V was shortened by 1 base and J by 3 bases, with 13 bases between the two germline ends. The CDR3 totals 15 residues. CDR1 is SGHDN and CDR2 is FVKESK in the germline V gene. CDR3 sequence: CASSQAGGWGYEQYF. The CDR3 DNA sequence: TGTGCCAGCAGCCAAGCTGGAGGGTGGGGCTACGAGCAGTACTTC.

CDR3 in amino acids: CASSNTGNTIYF. The CDR3 DNA follows: TGTGCCAGCAGCAATACTGGAAACACCATATATTTT. The rearrangement joins TRBV7-9 to TRBJ1-3; D is ambiguous. The CDR3 length is 12 residues. V was pared by 5 bases and J by 2 bases, with 4 bases between. The germline gives CDR1 SEHNR, CDR2 FQNEAQ (reference sequence).

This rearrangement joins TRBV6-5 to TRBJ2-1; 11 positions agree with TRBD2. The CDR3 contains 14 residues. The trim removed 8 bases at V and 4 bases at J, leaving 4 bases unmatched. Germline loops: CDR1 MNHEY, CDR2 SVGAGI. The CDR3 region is CASGGLADYNEQFF. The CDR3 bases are TGTGCCAGCGGGGGACTAGCGGATTACAATGAGCAGTTCTTC.

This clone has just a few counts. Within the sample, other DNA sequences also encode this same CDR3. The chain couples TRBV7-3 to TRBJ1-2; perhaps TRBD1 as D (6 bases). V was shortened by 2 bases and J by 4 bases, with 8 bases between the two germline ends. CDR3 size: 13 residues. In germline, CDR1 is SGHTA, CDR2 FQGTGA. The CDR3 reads CASSLEGGYGYTF. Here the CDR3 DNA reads TGTGCCAGCAGCTTAGAAGGGGGCTATGGCTACACCTTC.

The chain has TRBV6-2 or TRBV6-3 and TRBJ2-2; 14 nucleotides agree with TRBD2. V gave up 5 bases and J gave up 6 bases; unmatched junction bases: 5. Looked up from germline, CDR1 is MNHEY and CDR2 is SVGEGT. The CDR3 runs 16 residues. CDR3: CASSPGLAGDSGELFF. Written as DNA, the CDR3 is TGTGCCAGCAGTCCGGGACTAGCGGGAGATTCCGGGGAGCTGTTTTTT.

The CDR3 DNA reads as TGTGCCAGCAGCGTAGGGCCCGGACAGGGTGGGACTGAAGCTTTCTTT. This translates into CASSVGPGQGGTEAFF. The V gene is TRBV9, the J gene TRBJ1-1; 8 positions match TRBD1. V was pared by 0 bases and J by 5 bases, with 9 bases of the junction left unmatched. From germline, CDR1 is SGDLS and CDR2 YYNGEE. The CDR3 is 16 residues long.

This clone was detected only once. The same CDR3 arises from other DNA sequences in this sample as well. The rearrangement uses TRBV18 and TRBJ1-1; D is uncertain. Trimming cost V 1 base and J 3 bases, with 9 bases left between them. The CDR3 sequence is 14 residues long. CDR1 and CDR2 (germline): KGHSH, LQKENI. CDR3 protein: CASSPRAGDTEAFF. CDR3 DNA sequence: TGTGCCAGCTCACCACGAGCTGGAGACACTGAAGCTTTCTTT.

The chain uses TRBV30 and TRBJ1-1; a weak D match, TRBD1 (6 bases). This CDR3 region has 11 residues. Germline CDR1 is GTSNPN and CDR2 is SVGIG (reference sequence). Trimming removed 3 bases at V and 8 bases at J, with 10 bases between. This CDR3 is CAWRQGVEAFF. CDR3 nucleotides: TGTGCCTGGAGACAGGGTGTCGAAGCTTTCTTT. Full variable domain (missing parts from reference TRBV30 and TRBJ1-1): SQTIHQWPATLVQPVGSPLSLECTVEGTSNPNLYWYRQAAGRGLQLLFYSVGIGQISSEVPQNLSASRPQDRQFILSSKKLLLSDSGFYLCAWRQGVEAFFGQGTRLTVV.